Shown below are 21 T cell receptor beta chains from a single sample sequenced in a study of T cell responses to AZD1222 COVID-19 vaccine. Repertoires were generated with immunoSEQ multiplex PCR, while TCRdb's copy carries only in-frame clones and drops some. The sample contains approximately 82,000 clones, roughly 85% of which appear only once. The sequencing here drew on peripheral blood, taken on day 0 of AZD1222 vaccination. The source is an adult in good health.

The chain links TRBV7-8 to TRBJ1-1; D call uncertain. Per the germline V gene, CDR1 is SGHVS and CDR2 is FQNEAQ. Between the trimmed V and J ends, which lost 5 bases and 1 base, there was a span of 8 bases. CDR3 size: 13 residues. Written as DNA, the CDR3 is TGTGCCAGCAGCGTACAGCGGAACACTGAAGCTTTCTTT. It is translated as CASSVQRNTEAFF.

The rearrangement links TRBV3-1 (or the pseudogene TRBV3-2) to TRBJ2-6, with D possibly called TRBD1 or TRBD2 (5 bases each). The CDR3 consists of 19 residues. The V end was cut by 0 bases, the J end by 0 bases, with 15 bases between. Germline CDR1 is LGHDT and CDR2 is YNNKEL (reference sequence). The CDR3 nucleotides read TGTGCCAGCAGCCAAGATCCCCCGGGACCCCTCTCTGGGGCCAACGTCCTGACTTTC. Its protein product is CASSQDPPGPLSGANVLTF.

This chain links TRBV3-1 (or the pseudogene TRBV3-2) with TRBJ1-2; TRBD1 agrees at 7 bases. Germline V gives CDR1 LGHDT, CDR2 YNNKEL (reference sequence). V lost 2 bases, J lost 0 bases, and 3 bases stayed unmatched. The CDR3 extends over 15 amino acids. Here the CDR3 reads CASSQLTGPNYGYTF. For the CDR3, the DNA is TGTGCCAGCAGCCAACTGACAGGGCCTAACTATGGCTACACCTTC.

This clone came up once. The chain joins TRBV9 to TRBJ2-3; 7 bases match TRBD2. Germline CDR1 is SGDLS and CDR2 is YYNGEE. This CDR3 comprises 15 residues. After removal of 4 bases from V and 2 bases from J, the junction contained 7 bases not matched to a gene. The CDR3 region is CASSPVGGNTDTQYF. For the CDR3, the DNA is TGTGCCAGCAGCCCAGTCGGGGGGAACACAGATACGCAGTATTTT. Combining the CDR3 with reference TRBV9 and TRBJ2-3 gives the whole variable domain DSGVTQTPKHLITATGQRVTLRCSPRSGDLSVYWYQQSLDQGLQFLIQYYNGEERAKGNILERFSAQQFPDLHSELNLSSLELGDSALYFCASSPVGGNTDTQYFGPGTRLTVL.

The gene calls are TRBV6-5 and TRBJ1-3; D gene ambiguous. V lost 6 bases and J 2 bases, leaving 8 bases between the germline ends. CDR1 and CDR2 (germline): MNHEY, SVGAGI. The CDR3 consists of 13 residues. In DNA, the CDR3 is TGTGCCAGCAGCACCGGGGCTGGAAACACCATATATTTT. This codes for CASSTGAGNTIYF.

This rearrangement joins TRBV14 to TRBJ1-6; 9 bases align to TRBD1. CDR3 length equals 15 residues. V trimming: 3 bases; J trimming: 7 bases; junction bases outside the gene matches: 4. Germline CDR1 SGHDN, CDR2 FVKESK. In DNA form, the CDR3 reads TGTGCCAGCAGCCAGGCGACAGGGGGAAATTCACCCCTCCACTTT. This gives the protein CASSQATGGNSPLHF.

This clone was recorded a few times. This sequence joins TRBV14 and TRBJ2-2; TRBD1 matches at 7 bases. In germline, CDR1 is SGHDN, CDR2 FVKESK. V trimming: 1 base; J trimming: 1 base; junction bases outside the gene matches: 3. The CDR3 spans 16 residues. The CDR3 is CASSQVGTENTGELFF. The CDR3 DNA is TGTGCCAGCAGCCAAGTAGGGACAGAGAACACCGGGGAGCTGTTTTTT.

The chain is built from TRBV28 and TRBJ2-3; 7 nucleotides align to TRBD2. The CDR3 sequence is 15 residues long. Germline CDR1 and CDR2: MDHEN and SYDVKM. J gave up 0 bases and V 6 bases, and 6 bases lay outside the gene matches. CDR3 bases: TGTGCCAGCAGCGAGACTAGCCCCAGCACAGATACGCAGTATTTT. Amino acid sequence: CASSETSPSTDTQYF.

V and J are TRBV11-3 and TRBJ2-2; a weak D match, TRBD1 (5 bases). The germline V gene has CDR1 SGHNT and CDR2 YENEEA. CDR3 length: 14 residues. Trimming took 3 bases from V and 6 from J, leaving 11 bases between them. The CDR3 DNA sequence: TGTGCCAGCAGCTTCGCAGGGCTGTCCGGGGAGCTGTTTTTT. It encodes CASSFAGLSGELFF.

This rearrangement joins TRBV1 to TRBJ1-4; TRBD1, the D gene given by the table, was not confirmed from the DNA. TRBV1 is recorded as a pseudogene. This CDR3 is 14 amino acids long. The CDR3, as DNA: TGCACCAGCAGCGAACAGGGGCCAAATGAAAAACTGTTTTTT. Translating it yields CTSSEQGPNEKLFF.

This clone appeared once. The chain uses TRBV6-5 and TRBJ2-7; D may be TRBD1 (6 bases). CDR1 MNHEY and CDR2 SVGAGI come from the germline V gene. The CDR3 length is 15 residues. V shed 0 bases and J shed 1 base, with 10 bases lying between them. The CDR3 DNA reads as TGTGCCAGCAGTTACTCAGCCCAGGGGTCCTACGAGCAGTACTTC. Encoded protein: CASSYSAQGSYEQYF.

The CDR3: CAYGGAVNSYEQYF. As DNA, the CDR3 is TGTGCCTACGGGGGGGCAGTTAACTCCTACGAGCAGTACTTC. This sequence joins TRBV7-9 and TRBJ2-7, with TRBD2 matching over 8 bases. Per germline, CDR1 SEHNR and CDR2 FQNEAQ (reference sequence). This CDR3 is 14 amino acids long. V shed 11 bases, J shed 0 bases, and the junction held 9 bases outside the gene matches.

V gene TRBV10-3 combines with J gene TRBJ1-2; D call uncertain. The V gene lost 3 bases and the J gene lost 8 bases, with 13 bases spanning the gap. CDR1 and CDR2 from the germline V gene are ENHRY and SYGVKD. This CDR3 comprises 13 residues. CDR3 DNA: TGTGCCATCAGTGATAGTGGGGAGGGAGGCTACACCTTC. Translating gives CAISDSGEGGYTF.

The chain recombines TRBV11-1 with TRBJ1-2, with D possibly TRBD1 on 5 matching bases. With 1 base removed from V and 4 bases from J, the gap between germline ends came to 7 bases. Germline loops: CDR1 SGHAT, CDR2 FQDESV (reference sequence). This CDR3 has 13 residues. CDR3 sequence reads: CASSLDRSYGYTF. CDR3 sequence (DNA): TGTGCCAGCAGCTTAGACAGGAGCTATGGCTACACCTTC. Filled out from reference TRBV11-1 and TRBJ1-2, the complete variable domain reads EAEVAQSPRYKITEKSQAVAFWCDPISGHATLYWYRQILGQGPELLVQFQDESVVDDSQLPKDRFSAERLKGVDSTLKIQPAELGDSAMYLCASSLDRSYGYTFGSGTRLTVV.

The chain couples TRBV19 to TRBJ2-2, with TRBD1 matching 7 bases. V lost 6 bases and J lost 4; bases outside the gene matches: 8. Per the germline V gene, CDR1 is LNHDA and CDR2 is SQIVND (reference sequence). The CDR3 consists of 15 residues. Here the CDR3 reads CASRTGQILTGELFF. In DNA, the CDR3 is TGTGCCAGTAGAACGGGACAGATTCTCACCGGGGAGCTGTTTTTT.

The chain links TRBV4-1 to TRBJ2-5; no clear D gene. The V gene's germline CDR1 is MGHRA and CDR2 YSYEKL. The CDR3 consists of 16 residues. V lost 0 bases and J 5 bases, leaving 16 bases between the germline ends. The CDR3 nucleotides are TGCGCCAGCAGCCAAGACTACACACGTTTTGGCGAGACCCAGTACTTC. This encodes CASSQDYTRFGETQYF.

This chain joins TRBV6-5 and TRBJ2-5, with 7 nucleotides matching TRBD1. The junction had 14 bases not matched to a gene; V was cut back by 10 bases and J by 6 bases. CDR3 length equals 14 residues. Germline assignment: CDR1 MNHEY and CDR2 SVGAGI. The CDR3 loop reads CATKGGGSSKTQYF. Written as DNA, the CDR3 is TGTGCCACCAAAGGGGGCGGTTCCTCGAAGACCCAGTACTTC.

The rearrangement joins TRBV4-2 to TRBJ2-7; no reliable D call. The CDR3 loop spans 16 amino acids. The germline V gene encodes CDR1 LGHNA and CDR2 YNFKEQ. V lost 4 bases and J lost 6, with 22 bases in between. CDR3 residues: CASSLGAIADSGEQYF. The CDR3 region has the DNA TGTGCCAGCAGCCTAGGCGCGATCGCCGATTCGGGCGAGCAGTACTTC.

The chain uses TRBV3-1 (or the pseudogene TRBV3-2) and TRBJ1-4; 9 nucleotides line up with TRBD1. The V and J ends lost 4 bases and 5 bases, in that order; junction bases with no gene match: 5. The CDR3 is 15 amino acids. Germline loops: CDR1 LGHDT, CDR2 YNNKEL (reference sequence). CDR3 protein: CASSPLDRGNEKLFF. The CDR3 DNA reads as TGTGCCAGCAGCCCACTCGACAGGGGGAATGAAAAACTGTTTTTT.

The chain employs TRBV16 and TRBJ1-4; D is uncertain. With 4 bases removed from V and 0 bases from J, the gap between germline ends came to 12 bases. The CDR3 consists of 16 residues. Per germline, CDR1 KGHSY and CDR2 FQNENV. The CDR3 here is CASSPLTLATNEKLFF. In DNA, the CDR3 is TGTGCCAGCAGCCCCCTCACCCTTGCAACTAATGAAAAACTGTTTTTT.

The table lists this clone with a few counts. The chain carries TRBV13 and TRBJ1-2; 7 nucleotides align to TRBD1. This CDR3 spans 14 amino acids. Per the germline V gene, CDR1 is PRHDT and CDR2 is FYEKMQ (reference sequence). Losses at the gene ends were 0 bases for V and 8 bases for J; bases not matched to a gene: 6. This CDR3 is CASSLGGTATGYTF. The DNA for the CDR3 is TGTGCCAGCAGCTTAGGAGGGACAGCCACGGGCTACACCTTC. Together with reference TRBV13 and TRBJ1-2, the CDR3 gives the full variable domain: AAGVIQSPRHLIKEKRETATLKCYPIPRHDTVYWYQQGPGQDPQFLISFYEKMQSDKGSIPDRFSAQQFSDYHSELNMSSLELGDSALYFCASSLGGTATGYTFGSGTRLTVV.